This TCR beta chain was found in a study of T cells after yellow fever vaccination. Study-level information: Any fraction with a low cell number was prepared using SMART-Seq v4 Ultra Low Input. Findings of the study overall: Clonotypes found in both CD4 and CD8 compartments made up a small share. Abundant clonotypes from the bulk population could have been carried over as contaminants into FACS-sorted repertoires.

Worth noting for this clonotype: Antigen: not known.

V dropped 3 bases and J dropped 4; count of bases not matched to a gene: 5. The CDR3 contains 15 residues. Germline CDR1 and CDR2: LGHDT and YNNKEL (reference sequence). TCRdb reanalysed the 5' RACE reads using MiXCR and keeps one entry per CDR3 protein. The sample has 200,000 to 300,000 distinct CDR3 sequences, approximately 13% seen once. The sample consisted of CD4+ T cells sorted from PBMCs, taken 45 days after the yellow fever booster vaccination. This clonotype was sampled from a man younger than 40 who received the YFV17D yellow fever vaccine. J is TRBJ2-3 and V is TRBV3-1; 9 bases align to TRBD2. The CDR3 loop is CASSQGPSGADTQYF. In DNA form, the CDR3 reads TGTGCCAGCAGCCAGGGTCCTAGCGGGGCAGATACGCAGTATTTT.